This entry describes one T cell receptor (beta chain). Its specificity is unknown. The data derive from a study of post-analysis software for immune sequencing data. On the study more broadly: Courses of disease covered relapsing-remitting, secondary progressive and progressive-relapsing multiple sclerosis.

Findings and limits, study-wide: Significantly lower normalized Chao1 diversity was found in patients with multiple sclerosis relative to controls.

Tagging with unique molecular identifiers was a feature of the TCR beta cDNA libraries. About 460,000 cDNA molecules were obtained from approximately 0.91 to 9.4 million T cells. TCRdb used MiXCR to reprocess the PCR reads, holding one entry per CDR3 protein. The table includes 800,000 to 950,000 distinct CDR3 sequences, around 50% detected once. The receptor's source is a girl aged 5 to 17 with multiple sclerosis. Sequencing was done on a sample of blood.

This chain's CDR3 is CASSSQAAIQETQYF. As DNA, the CDR3 is TGTGCCAGCAGCTCCCAGGCGGCGATTCAAGAGACCCAGTACTTC. The chain carries TRBV7-9 and TRBJ2-5; no definite D call. The CDR3 length is 15 residues. Looked up from germline, CDR1 is SEHNR and CDR2 is FQNEAQ (reference sequence). The V and J ends lost 4 bases and 2 bases respectively, with 14 bases between them.